This T cell receptor (beta chain) appears in the sequencing data of a study of blood T cell repertoires in COVID-19. The CDR3 has 16 residues. The V segment lost 8 bases and the J segment 4 bases; nucleotides outside the gene matches: 9. Germline CDR1 and CDR2: MNHEY and SMNVEV (reference sequence). This clone was counted a single time. This table comes from immunoSEQ multiplex PCR, and its TCRdb copy is limited to in-frame clones, with some not included. The sample has about 220,000 clones, about 80% seen once. This sequence originates from a woman aged 35 to 49 with acute COVID-19. The sample consisted of PBMCs or T cells enriched from blood (not recorded which). The gene calls are TRBV27 and TRBJ2-2, with 11 bases identical to TRBD2. The CDR3 region has the DNA TGTGCCAGCGGATTAGCGGGAGGGCCAGGCACCGGGGAGCTGTTTTTT. Translated, it gives CASGLAGGPGTGELFF.